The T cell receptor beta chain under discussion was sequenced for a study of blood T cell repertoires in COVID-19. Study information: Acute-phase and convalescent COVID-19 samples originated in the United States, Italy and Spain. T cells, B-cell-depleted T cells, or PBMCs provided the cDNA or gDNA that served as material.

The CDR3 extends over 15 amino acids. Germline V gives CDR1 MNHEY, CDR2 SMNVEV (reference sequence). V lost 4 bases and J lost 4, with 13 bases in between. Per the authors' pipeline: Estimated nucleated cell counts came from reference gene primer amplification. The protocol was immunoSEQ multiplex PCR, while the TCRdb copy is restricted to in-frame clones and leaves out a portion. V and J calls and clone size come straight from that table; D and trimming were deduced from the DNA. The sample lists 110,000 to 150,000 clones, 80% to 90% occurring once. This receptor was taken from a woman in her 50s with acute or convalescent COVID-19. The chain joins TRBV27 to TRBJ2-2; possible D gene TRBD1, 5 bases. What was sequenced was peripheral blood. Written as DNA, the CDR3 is TGTGCCAGCAGTTGGGAAGGGGCTGTCACCGGGGAGCTGTTTTTT. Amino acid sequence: CASSWEGAVTGELFF.